This T cell receptor (beta chain) was sequenced in a study of cytomegalovirus exposure and HLA in healthy donors. Whole-study context: The same platform was used for the 120 or so validation repertoires as for the approximately 670 first-cohort repertoires, as reported in a later analysis. Study-level points and caveats: The tendency of first-cohort TCR clusters to co-occur in the roughly 110 validation repertoires emerged from a later analysis. Under in vitro conditions, a few CMV-associated chains were confirmed as specific for CMV antigens. Roughly 170 TCR beta chains were listed as cytomegalovirus-associated.

The repertoire was sequenced with immunoSEQ multiplex PCR; TCRdb's copy has only in-frame clones and lacks some. Among about 120,000 clones, around 96% were seen once, and the ten largest hold 1.5% to 2%. A remark on this clone: The antigen is undetermined.

Germline-derived CDR1 and CDR2 are LGHNA and YNFKEQ. CDR3 length: 15 residues. Trimming removed 3 bases from V and 0 bases from J, with 9 bases in between. This TCR came from a man younger than 30 in good health and CMV-seronegative. The sequenced sample consisted of PBMCs. The rearrangement links TRBV4-2 to TRBJ2-1; D uncertain. The chain's CDR3 is CASSQEFISYNEQFF. As DNA, the CDR3 is TGTGCCAGCAGCCAGGAGTTCATCTCCTACAATGAGCAGTTCTTC.